Here is one T cell receptor beta chain with its context. The data stem from a study of monozygotic twins with inflammatory bowel disease. CDR3 size: 13 residues. In germline, CDR1 is MNHNS, CDR2 SASEGT. For each CDR3 protein, TCRdb gives one entry from its re-call of the 5' RACE reads, without DNA. The specimen's table records over 90,000 distinct CDR3 sequences. The specimen was blood. This sequence was found in a human donor with ulcerative colitis or Crohn's disease, or a healthy co-twin of an affected twin (not recorded which). The rearrangement joins TRBV6-1 to TRBJ2-5. The CDR3 loop reads CASSEWSEATQYF.